This paragraph reports one T cell receptor beta chain. The antigen remains unidentified. The sample originates from a study of shared clonotypes between healthy human individuals. Germline values: CDR1 SNHLY, CDR2 FYNNEI. This CDR3 spans 14 amino acids. V shed 2 bases and J shed 5 bases, with 12 bases lying between them. Ten immunoSEQ deep assay plates were used to sequence unsorted PBMC DNA. Sequenced by immunoSEQ multiplex PCR; TCRdb stores in-frame clones only, minus some. There are hundreds of thousands of clones in the sample; around three quarters occur only once, and more than 10% lies in the top ten. Whole-study findings and limits: Sampling involved blood alone; tissue repertoires likely differ.

Sequencing was done on a sample of PBMCs. V usage is TRBV2 and J usage is TRBJ1-2; D may be TRBD1 (6 bases). This clonotype originated in a woman in her thirties or forties in good health. Some clones in this sample may be carry-over from other donors' samples. The CDR3 loop is CASSEQRGSYGYTF. CDR3 in DNA: TGTGCCAGCAGTGAACAAAGGGGGTCTTATGGCTACACCTTC.